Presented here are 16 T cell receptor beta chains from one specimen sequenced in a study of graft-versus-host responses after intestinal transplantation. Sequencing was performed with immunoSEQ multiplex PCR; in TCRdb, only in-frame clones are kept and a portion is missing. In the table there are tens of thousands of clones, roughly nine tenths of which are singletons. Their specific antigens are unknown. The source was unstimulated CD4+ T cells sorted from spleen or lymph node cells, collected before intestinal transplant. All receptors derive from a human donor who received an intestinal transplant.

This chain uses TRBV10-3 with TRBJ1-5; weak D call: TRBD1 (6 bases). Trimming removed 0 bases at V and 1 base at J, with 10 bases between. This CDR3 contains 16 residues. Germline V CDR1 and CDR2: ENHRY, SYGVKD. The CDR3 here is CAISESVRGSNQPQHF. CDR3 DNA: TGTGCCATCAGTGAGTCGGTCAGGGGAAGCAATCAGCCCCAGCATTTT.

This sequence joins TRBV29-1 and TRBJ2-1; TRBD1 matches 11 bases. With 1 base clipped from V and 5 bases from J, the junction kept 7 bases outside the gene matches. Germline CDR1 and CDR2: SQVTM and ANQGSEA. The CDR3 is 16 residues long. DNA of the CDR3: TGCAGCGTTGAAGGGACAGGGGGCTTGAGTAACAATGAGCAGTTCTTC. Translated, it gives CSVEGTGGLSNNEQFF.

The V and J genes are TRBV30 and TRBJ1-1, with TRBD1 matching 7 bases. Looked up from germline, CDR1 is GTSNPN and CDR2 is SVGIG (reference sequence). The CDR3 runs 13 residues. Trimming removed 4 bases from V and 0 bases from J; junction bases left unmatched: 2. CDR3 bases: TGTGCCTGGATTGGACAGGTGAACACTGAAGCTTTCTTT. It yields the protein CAWIGQVNTEAFF.

CDR3 sequence (DNA): TGTGCCAGCAGGCCCGACAGGAATAACGGCTACACCTTC. Translated: CASRPDRNNGYTF. This rearrangement joins TRBV2 to TRBJ1-2; a weak D match, TRBD1 (6 bases). CDR3 size: 13 residues. The V end lost 6 bases, the J end lost 8 bases, and 16 bases lay between the germline ends. CDR1 and CDR2 (germline): SNHLY, FYNNEI.

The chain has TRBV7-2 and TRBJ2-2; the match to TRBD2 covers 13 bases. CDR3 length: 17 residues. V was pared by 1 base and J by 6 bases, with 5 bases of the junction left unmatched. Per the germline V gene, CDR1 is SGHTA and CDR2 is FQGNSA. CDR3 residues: CASSLGLAGGGAGELFF. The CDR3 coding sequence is TGTGCCAGCAGCTTAGGACTAGCGGGAGGAGGGGCCGGGGAGCTGTTTTTT.

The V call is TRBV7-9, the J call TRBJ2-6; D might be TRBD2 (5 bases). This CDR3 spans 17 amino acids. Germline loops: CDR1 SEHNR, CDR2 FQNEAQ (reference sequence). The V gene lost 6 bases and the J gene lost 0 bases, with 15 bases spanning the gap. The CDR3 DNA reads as TGTGCCAGCAGTCGGACTGAAAGGAGCTCTGGGGCCAACGTCCTGACTTTC. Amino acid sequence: CASSRTERSSGANVLTF.

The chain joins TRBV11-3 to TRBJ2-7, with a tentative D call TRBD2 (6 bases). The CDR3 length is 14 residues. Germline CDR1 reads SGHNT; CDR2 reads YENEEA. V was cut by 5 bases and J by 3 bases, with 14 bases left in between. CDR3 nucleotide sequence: TGTGCCAGCAGCCGTCCAGCGGGCGTCTACGAGCAGTACTTC. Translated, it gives CASSRPAGVYEQYF.

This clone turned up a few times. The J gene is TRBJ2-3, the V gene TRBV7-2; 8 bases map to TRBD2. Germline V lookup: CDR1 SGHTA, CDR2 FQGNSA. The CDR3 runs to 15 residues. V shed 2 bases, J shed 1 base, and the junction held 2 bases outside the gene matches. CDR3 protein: CASSLPGGGTDTQYF. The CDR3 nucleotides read TGTGCCAGCAGCTTACCCGGGGGGGGCACAGATACGCAGTATTTT.

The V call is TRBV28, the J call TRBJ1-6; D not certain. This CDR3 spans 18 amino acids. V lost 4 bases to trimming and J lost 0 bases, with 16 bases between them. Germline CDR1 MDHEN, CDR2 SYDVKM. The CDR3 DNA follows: TGTGCCAGCAGTTCCCTTCAGGAACCGAGCTCCTATAATTCACCCCTCCACTTT. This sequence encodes CASSSLQEPSSYNSPLHF.

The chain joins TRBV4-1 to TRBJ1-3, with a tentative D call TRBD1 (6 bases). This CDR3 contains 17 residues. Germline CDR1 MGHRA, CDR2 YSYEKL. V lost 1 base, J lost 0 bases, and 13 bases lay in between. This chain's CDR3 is CASSQGRDTASGNTIYF. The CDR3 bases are TGCGCCAGCAGCCAAGGAAGGGACACCGCCTCTGGAAACACCATATATTTT.

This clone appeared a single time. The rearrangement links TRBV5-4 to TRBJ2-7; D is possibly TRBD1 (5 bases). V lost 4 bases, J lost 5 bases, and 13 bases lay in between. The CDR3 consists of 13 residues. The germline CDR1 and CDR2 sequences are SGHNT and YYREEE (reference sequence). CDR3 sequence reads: CASSALTVDEQYF. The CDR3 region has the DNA TGTGCCAGCAGCGCCTTGACAGTTGACGAGCAGTACTTC.

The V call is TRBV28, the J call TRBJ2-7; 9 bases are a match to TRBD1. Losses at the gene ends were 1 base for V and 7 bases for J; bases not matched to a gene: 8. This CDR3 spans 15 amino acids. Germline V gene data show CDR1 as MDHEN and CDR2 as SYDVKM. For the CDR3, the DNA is TGTGCCAGCAGTTTATACAGGACAGGGGTAAGGGAGCAGTACTTC. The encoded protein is CASSLYRTGVREQYF.

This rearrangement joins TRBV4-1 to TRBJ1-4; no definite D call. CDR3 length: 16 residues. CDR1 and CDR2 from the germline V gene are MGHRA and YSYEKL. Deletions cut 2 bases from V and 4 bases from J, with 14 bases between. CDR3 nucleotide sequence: TGCGCCAGCAGCCAACCCGAGCGGGCAGATAATGAAAAACTGTTTTTT. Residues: CASSQPERADNEKLFF.

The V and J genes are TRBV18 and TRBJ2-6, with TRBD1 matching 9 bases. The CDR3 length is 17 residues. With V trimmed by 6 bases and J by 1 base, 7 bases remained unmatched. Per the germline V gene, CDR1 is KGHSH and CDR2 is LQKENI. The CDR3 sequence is CASSPGQGVSGANVLTF. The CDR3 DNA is TGTGCCAGCTCCCCGGGACAGGGAGTTTCTGGGGCCAACGTCCTGACTTTC.

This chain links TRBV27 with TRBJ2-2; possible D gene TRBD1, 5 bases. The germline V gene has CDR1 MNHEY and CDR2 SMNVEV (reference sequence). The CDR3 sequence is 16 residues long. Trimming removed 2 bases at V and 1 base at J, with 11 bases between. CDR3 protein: CASSLRAGWNTGELFF. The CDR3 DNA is TGTGCCAGCAGTTTAAGAGCAGGGTGGAACACCGGGGAGCTGTTTTTT.

This CDR3 is CASSQGVLGGAGGNIQYF. In nucleotides, the CDR3 is TGCGCCAGCAGCCAGGGCGTTTTGGGAGGGGCAGGAGGAAACATTCAGTACTTC. The genes are TRBV4-1 and TRBJ2-4; 7 nucleotides agree with TRBD2. The trim removed 3 bases at V and 6 bases at J, leaving 17 bases unmatched. Germline values: CDR1 MGHRA, CDR2 YSYEKL. The CDR3 runs to 18 residues.